The clone carrying this T cell receptor (beta chain) was observed a few times. The data are from a study of blood T cells in healthy people across ages. The CDR3 runs 16 residues. V dropped 2 bases and J dropped 3 bases, with 14 bases sitting between them. The second PCR ran roughly 6 to 11 cycles with a sample-barcoded 5' primer and J-beta primers. TCRdb re-analysed the 5' RACE reads in MiXCR, keeping a single row per CDR3 protein. The table records hundreds of thousands of distinct CDR3 sequences, more than 55% of them present only once. The origin of this receptor is a man between 35 and 55 years old in good health. Sample: blood. The chain employs TRBV12-3 or TRBV12-4 and TRBJ1-5; D uncertain. CDR3 nucleotides: TGTGCCAGCAGTTTATCCCGGACTGCACTCAATCAGCCCCAGCATTTT. Its translation is CASSLSRTALNQPQHF.